Below, 13 T cell receptor beta chains from the same sample are listed, as sequenced in a study of Ad26.COV2.S vaccination and SARS-CoV-2 variants. Clones were sequenced by immunoSEQ multiplex PCR, and TCRdb holds only the in-frame ones, with some missing. Of roughly 240,000 clones listed, roughly 90% are singletons. Treatment indicated: about 20 received Ad26.COV2.S at low or high dose, single or two shots; roughly five received placebo; per-sample allocation not given. Sampling happened 63 days after the first vaccine or placebo injection. The sample was peripheral blood, taken in a trial of Ad26.COV2.S vaccine versus placebo. The receptor source for this set is a person aged 18-60 years who received the Ad26.COV2.S COVID-19 vaccine or a placebo.

The chain carries TRBV28 and TRBJ2-1; D call uncertain. CDR1 is MDHEN, CDR2 SYDVKM, per germline. The CDR3 contains 15 residues. V was clipped by 3 bases and J by 3 bases, with 12 bases between them. The CDR3 DNA follows: TGTGCCAGCAGTTTCTTACAAACCATCTACAATGAGCAGTTCTTC. It codes for CASSFLQTIYNEQFF.

The chain recombines TRBV7-3 with TRBJ2-2; no clear D. Germline CDR1 is SGHTA and CDR2 is FQGTGA. The CDR3 is made up of 14 amino acids. The V end lost 5 bases, the J end lost 5 bases, and 12 bases lay between the germline ends. The CDR3 DNA is TGTGCCAGCAGCCCCCCTGCCTATACCGGGGAGCTGTTTTTT. Translation: CASSPPAYTGELFF.

V gene TRBV27 combines with J gene TRBJ2-5; 8 bases agree with TRBD2. Unmatched junction bases numbered 9, after V lost 5 bases and J lost 4 bases. Looked up from germline, CDR1 is MNHEY and CDR2 is SMNVEV (reference sequence). The CDR3 loop spans 15 amino acids. The CDR3 sequence: CASSLSGSRGETQYF. The CDR3 DNA is TGTGCCAGCAGTCTGAGCGGGAGTCGAGGAGAGACCCAGTACTTC.

This clone was seen only once. The genes are TRBV28 and TRBJ1-4; D uncertain. The germline gives CDR1 MDHEN, CDR2 SYDVKM. This CDR3 is built from 13 residues. The ends were cut back, 7 bases at V and 0 bases at J, with 6 bases in the middle. The CDR3 protein is CASTPATNEKLFF. The CDR3 region has the DNA TGTGCCAGCACCCCCGCAACTAATGAAAAACTGTTTTTT.

V gene TRBV18 combines with J gene TRBJ2-5, with a possible D match to TRBD2 (7 bases). This CDR3 is built from 14 residues. V was clipped by 5 bases and J by 4 bases, with 14 bases between them. CDR1 is KGHSH and CDR2 is LQKENI in the germline V gene. The CDR3 protein is CASSSRGGGETQYF. CDR3 DNA: TGTGCCAGCTCATCCCGGGGAGGGGGAGAGACCCAGTACTTC.

The chain has TRBV29-1 and TRBJ2-7, with 14 bases matching TRBD2. CDR3 size: 15 residues. V dropped 5 bases and J dropped 4; count of bases not matched to a gene: 7. Germline V gene sequence: CDR1 SQVTM, CDR2 ANQGSEA. CDR3 nucleotides: TGCAGCGTTCAAGGGACTAGCGGGAGCTATTACGAGCAGTACTTC. It is translated as CSVQGTSGSYYEQYF.

DNA for the CDR3: TGTGCCAGTAGTGACAGGGCGAAAGGGCAGCCCCAGCATTTT. The encoded protein is CASSDRAKGQPQHF. The J gene is TRBJ1-5, the V gene TRBV19; 7 nucleotides agree with TRBD1. The CDR3 consists of 14 residues. The trim removed 5 bases at V and 7 bases at J, leaving 8 bases unmatched. Germline V CDR1 and CDR2: LNHDA, SQIVND (reference sequence).

The chain links TRBV14 to TRBJ2-7; D tentatively fits TRBD1 or TRBD2 (5 bases each). CDR3 length equals 15 residues. Germline CDR1 and CDR2: SGHDN and FVKESK. Trimming removed 4 bases at V and 4 bases at J, with 17 bases between. Written as DNA, the CDR3 is TGTGCCAGCAGCCGGGGGTACCCGGGGATTTACGAGCAGTACTTC. As protein: CASSRGYPGIYEQYF.

This chain uses TRBV29-1 with TRBJ1-2; no reliable D call. The CDR3 contains 11 residues. Germline V gene sequence: CDR1 SQVTM, CDR2 ANQGSEA. V was shortened by 2 bases and J by 8 bases, with 9 bases between the two germline ends. CDR3 loop: CSVEKIGGYTF. The CDR3 coding sequence is TGCAGCGTTGAAAAGATCGGGGGCTACACCTTC.

The rearrangement links TRBV5-4 to TRBJ2-4; D is unresolved. Germline CDR1 reads SGHNT; CDR2 reads YYREEE (reference sequence). CDR3 size: 13 residues. V was pared by 3 bases and J by 1 base, with 5 bases between. The DNA of the CDR3 is TGTGCCAGCAGCTCGGTCGCCAAAAACATTCAGTACTTC. It translates to CASSSVAKNIQYF.

J is TRBJ2-2 and V is TRBV24-1; a possible D gene is TRBD2 (6 bases). From germline, CDR1 is KGHDR and CDR2 SFDVKD. With 3 bases removed from V and 2 bases from J, the gap between germline ends came to 12 bases. The CDR3 extends over 16 amino acids. CDR3 nucleotide sequence: TGTGCCACCAGTGATGATCTGGGGGGAAACACCGGGGAGCTGTTTTTT. It specifies CATSDDLGGNTGELFF.

The V call is TRBV6-6, the J call TRBJ2-2, with D perhaps being TRBD1 or TRBD2 (6 bases each). The CDR3 is made up of 19 amino acids. Trimming removed 5 bases from V and 4 bases from J, with 26 bases in between. Per the germline V gene, CDR1 is MNHNY and CDR2 is SVGAGI (reference sequence). The chain's CDR3 is CASSPSGAGLGKATGELFF. CDR3 bases: TGTGCCAGCAGTCCCTCGGGGGCAGGGTTGGGGAAAGCCACCGGGGAGCTGTTTTTT.

This clone has a handful of counts. The chain joins TRBV6-5 to TRBJ1-4, with D possibly TRBD1 on 6 matching bases. From germline, CDR1 is MNHEY and CDR2 SVGAGI. Trimming pared 6 bases from V and 4 bases from J, leaving 6 bases between. The CDR3 is 12 amino acids. The CDR3 nucleotides are TGTGCCAGCAGACAGGGTAATGAAAAACTGTTTTTT. Translation: CASRQGNEKLFF.